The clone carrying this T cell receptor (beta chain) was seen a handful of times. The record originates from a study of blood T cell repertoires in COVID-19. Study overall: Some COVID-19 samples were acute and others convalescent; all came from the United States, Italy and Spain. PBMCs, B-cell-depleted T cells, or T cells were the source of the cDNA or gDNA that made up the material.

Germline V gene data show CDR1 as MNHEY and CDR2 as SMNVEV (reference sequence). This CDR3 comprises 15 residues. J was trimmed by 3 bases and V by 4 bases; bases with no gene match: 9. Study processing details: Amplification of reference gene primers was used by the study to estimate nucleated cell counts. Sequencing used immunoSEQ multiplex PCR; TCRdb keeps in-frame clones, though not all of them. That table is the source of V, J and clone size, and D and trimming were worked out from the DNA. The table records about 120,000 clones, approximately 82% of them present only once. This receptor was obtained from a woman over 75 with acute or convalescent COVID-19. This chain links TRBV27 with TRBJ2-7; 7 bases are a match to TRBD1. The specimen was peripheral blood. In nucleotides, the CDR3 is TGTGCCAGCAGTTCTAGACAGGGTGGGCTCTACGAGCAGTACTTC. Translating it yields CASSSRQGGLYEQYF.